This TCR beta chain was observed in a study of response to subunit inactivated influenza vaccine. This CDR3 is 15 amino acids long. V trimming: 6 bases; J trimming: 5 bases; junction bases outside the gene matches: 8. Germline assignment: CDR1 SNHLY and CDR2 FYNNEI. This clonotype has only a few counts. TCRdb reprocessed the RT-PCR reads via MiXCR and lists one record per CDR3 protein. The data show roughly 570,000 distinct CDR3 sequences, with 10% to 15% seen just once and around 13% held by the top ten. This receptor was taken from a man aged 45-65 years who received an inactivated influenza vaccine. The V call is TRBV2, the J call TRBJ1-1, with 11 bases lining up with TRBD1. Source: PBMCs from blood, taken more than 35 days after vaccination. In DNA form, the CDR3 reads TGTGCCAGCAGGGCAGGACAGGGGGCAAATACTGAAGCTTTCTTT. It is translated as CASRAGQGANTEAFF.